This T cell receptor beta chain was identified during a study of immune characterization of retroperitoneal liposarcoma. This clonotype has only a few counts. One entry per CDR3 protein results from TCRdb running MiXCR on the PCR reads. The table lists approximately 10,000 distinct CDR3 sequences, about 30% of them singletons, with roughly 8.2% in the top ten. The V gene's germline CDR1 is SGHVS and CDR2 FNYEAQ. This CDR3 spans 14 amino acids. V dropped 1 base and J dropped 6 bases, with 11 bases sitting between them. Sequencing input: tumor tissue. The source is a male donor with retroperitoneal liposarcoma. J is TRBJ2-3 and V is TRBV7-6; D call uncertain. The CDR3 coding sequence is TGTGCCAGCAGCTTAGGCCCACCAGAGGATACGCAGTATTTT. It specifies CASSLGPPEDTQYF.